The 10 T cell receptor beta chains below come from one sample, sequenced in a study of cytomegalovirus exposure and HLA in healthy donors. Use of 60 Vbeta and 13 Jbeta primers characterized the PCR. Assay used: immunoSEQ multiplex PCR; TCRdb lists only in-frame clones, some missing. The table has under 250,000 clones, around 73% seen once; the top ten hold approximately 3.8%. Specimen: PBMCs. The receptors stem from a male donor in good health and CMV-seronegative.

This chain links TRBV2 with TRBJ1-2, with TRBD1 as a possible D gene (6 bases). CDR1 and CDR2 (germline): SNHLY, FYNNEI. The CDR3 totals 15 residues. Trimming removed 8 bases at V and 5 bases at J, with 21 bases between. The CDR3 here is CASGITMTGLYGYTF. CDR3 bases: TGTGCCAGCGGAATTACGATGACAGGACTTTATGGCTACACCTTC.

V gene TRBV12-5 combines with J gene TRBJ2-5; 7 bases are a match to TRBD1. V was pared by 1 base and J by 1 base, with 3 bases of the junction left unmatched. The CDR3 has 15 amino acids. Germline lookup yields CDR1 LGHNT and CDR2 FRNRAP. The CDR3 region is CASGLAGQIQETQYF. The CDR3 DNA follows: TGTGCTAGTGGTTTGGCGGGACAGATCCAAGAGACCCAGTACTTC.

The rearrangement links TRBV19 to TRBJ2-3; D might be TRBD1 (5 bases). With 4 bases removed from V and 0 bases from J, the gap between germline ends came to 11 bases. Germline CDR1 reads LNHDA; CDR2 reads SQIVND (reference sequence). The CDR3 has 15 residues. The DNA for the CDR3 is TGTGCCAGTAGTACCCCCAGGGTGAGCACAGATACGCAGTATTTT. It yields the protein CASSTPRVSTDTQYF.

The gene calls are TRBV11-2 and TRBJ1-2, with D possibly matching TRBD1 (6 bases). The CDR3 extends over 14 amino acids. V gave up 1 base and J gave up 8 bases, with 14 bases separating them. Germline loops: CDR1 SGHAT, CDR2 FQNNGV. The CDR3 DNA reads TGTGCCAGCAGCTTAGGATCAGGGGTCGGGGGCTACACCTTC. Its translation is CASSLGSGVGGYTF.

CDR3 amino acids: CASSAQGNSNTGELFF. The CDR3 DNA sequence: TGTGCCAGCAGTGCGCAGGGGAATTCGAACACCGGGGAGCTGTTTTTT. V and J are TRBV6-4 and TRBJ2-2; D might be TRBD1 (6 bases). CDR1 and CDR2 (germline): MRHNA, SNTAGT. This CDR3 spans 16 amino acids. With 4 bases removed from V and 0 bases from J, the gap between germline ends came to 12 bases.

CDR3: CASSLASGSSYNEQFF. The CDR3 DNA is TGTGCCAGCAGCTTAGCTAGCGGGAGCTCCTACAATGAGCAGTTCTTC. The gene calls are TRBV7-2 and TRBJ2-1; 9 nucleotides align to TRBD2. The germline CDR1 and CDR2 sequences are SGHTA and FQGNSA. The CDR3 is 16 residues long. The V gene end was trimmed by 0 bases and the J gene end by 0 bases; junction bases not matched to a gene: 0.

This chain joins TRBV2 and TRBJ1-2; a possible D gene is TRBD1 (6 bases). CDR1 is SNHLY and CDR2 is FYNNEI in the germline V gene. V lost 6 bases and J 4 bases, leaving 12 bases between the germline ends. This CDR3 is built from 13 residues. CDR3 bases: TGTGCCAGCAGGGACAGTTGGGCCTATGGCTACACCTTC. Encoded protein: CASRDSWAYGYTF.

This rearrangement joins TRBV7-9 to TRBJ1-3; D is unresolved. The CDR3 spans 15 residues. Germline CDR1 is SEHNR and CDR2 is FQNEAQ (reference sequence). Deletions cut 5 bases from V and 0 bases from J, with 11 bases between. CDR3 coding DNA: TGTGCCAGCAGCCCTGGTTCGGGCTCTGGAAACACCATATATTTT. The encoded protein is CASSPGSGSGNTIYF.

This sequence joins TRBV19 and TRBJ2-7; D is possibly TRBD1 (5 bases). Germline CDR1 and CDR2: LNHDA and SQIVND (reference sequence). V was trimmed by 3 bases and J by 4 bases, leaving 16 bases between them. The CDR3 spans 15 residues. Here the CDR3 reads CASSMAGRTSYEQYF. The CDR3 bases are TGTGCCAGTAGTATGGCCGGTAGGACAAGTTACGAGCAGTACTTC.

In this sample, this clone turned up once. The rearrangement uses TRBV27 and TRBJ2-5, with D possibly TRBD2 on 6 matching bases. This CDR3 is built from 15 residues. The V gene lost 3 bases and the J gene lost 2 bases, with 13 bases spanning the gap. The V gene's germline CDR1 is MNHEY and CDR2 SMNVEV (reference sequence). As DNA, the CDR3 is TGTGCCAGCAGTTTGGTCCGCGGAGGGCAAGAGACCCAGTACTTC. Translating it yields CASSLVRGGQETQYF.